The 24 T cell receptor beta chains in this list originate from one sample, sequenced in a study of cytomegalovirus exposure and HLA in healthy donors. Method: immunoSEQ multiplex PCR; TCRdb's copy keeps in-frame clones and lacks some. The sample has about 160,000 clones, 89% seen once. The specimen was PBMCs. All receptors derive from a woman aged 18-30 years in good health and CMV-seropositive.

This chain joins TRBV7-3 and TRBJ2-3, with unresolved D. V shed 5 bases and J shed 3 bases, with 9 bases lying between them. There are 13 residues in the CDR3. CDR1 and CDR2 (germline): SGHTA, FQGTGA. CDR3 nucleotides: TGTGCCAGCAGCGACTCACGGACAGATACGCAGTATTTT. Its protein product is CASSDSRTDTQYF.

The chain links TRBV5-6 to TRBJ2-7, with D hard to call. The CDR3 is 15 amino acids. Looked up from germline, CDR1 is SGHDT and CDR2 is YYEEEE. V was cut by 0 bases and J by 3 bases, with 13 bases left in between. The CDR3 spells CASSLGADIIYEQYF. CDR3 coding DNA: TGTGCCAGCAGCTTGGGGGCCGACATCATCTACGAGCAGTACTTC.

The chain recombines TRBV5-1 with TRBJ1-4, with 7 nucleotides matching TRBD1. The CDR3 contains 15 residues. V dropped 5 bases and J dropped 4; count of bases not matched to a gene: 8. Germline V gives CDR1 SGHRS, CDR2 YFSETQ. In nucleotides, the CDR3 is TGCGCCAGCAGGTTCGAGGGGGCACTTAATGAAAAACTGTTTTTT. Translating gives CASRFEGALNEKLFF. Combining the CDR3 with reference TRBV5-1 and TRBJ1-4 gives the whole variable domain KAGVTQTPRYLIKTRGQQVTLSCSPISGHRSVSWYQQTPGQGLQFLFEYFSETQRNKGNFPGRFSGRQFSNSRSEMNVSTLELGDSALYLCASRFEGALNEKLFFGSGTQLSVL.

J is TRBJ2-7 and V is TRBV7-9; tentatively, D is TRBD2 (5 bases). With 5 bases removed from V and 0 bases from J, the gap between germline ends came to 8 bases. This CDR3 is built from 13 residues. Germline CDR1 and CDR2: SEHNR and FQNEAQ (reference sequence). CDR3 sequence (DNA): TGTGCCAGCAGCCCAGCGGTCTCCTACGAGCAGTACTTC. Translating gives CASSPAVSYEQYF.

The rearrangement uses TRBV5-1 and TRBJ2-7, with a possible D match to TRBD1 (8 bases). CDR3 length: 15 amino acids. The V and J ends lost 0 bases and 2 bases respectively, with 12 bases between them. Germline V gene data show CDR1 as SGHRS and CDR2 as YFSETQ. CDR3 amino acids: CASSLEQGGTYEQYF. The CDR3 DNA sequence: TGCGCCAGCAGCTTGGAACAGGGGGGGACCTACGAGCAGTACTTC.

This sequence joins TRBV29-1 and TRBJ2-1, with 10 bases that match TRBD1. Germline CDR1 and CDR2: SQVTM and ANQGSEA. V dropped 3 bases and J dropped 8; count of bases not matched to a gene: 13. The CDR3 totals 16 residues. This chain's CDR3 is CSVEGSTGGAVDEQFF. CDR3 bases: TGCAGCGTTGAGGGCTCGACAGGGGGCGCAGTCGATGAGCAGTTCTTC.

This clone was detected once. Other DNA sequences in the same sample also yield this CDR3. This rearrangement joins TRBV5-1 to TRBJ2-1; no clear D gene. V gave up 0 bases and J gave up 7 bases, with 5 bases separating them. The germline V gene encodes CDR1 SGHRS and CDR2 YFSETQ. The CDR3 has 12 amino acids. CDR3 sequence: CASSLERNEQFF. In nucleotides, the CDR3 is TGCGCCAGCAGCTTGGAGAGAAATGAGCAGTTCTTC.

CDR3 amino acids: CASSRNPGQFPEQYF. The CDR3 DNA follows: TGCGCCAGCAGCCGGAATCCGGGACAGTTCCCCGAGCAGTACTTC. This chain joins TRBV4-1 and TRBJ2-7; 7 bases fit TRBD1. The ends lost 4 bases at V and 6 bases at J; junction bases unmatched: 12. Per germline, CDR1 MGHRA and CDR2 YSYEKL. CDR3 length: 15 amino acids.

The chain joins TRBV5-1 to TRBJ2-2; TRBD2 matches 9 bases. After removal of 0 bases from V and 8 bases from J, the junction contained 5 bases not matched to a gene. The CDR3 is 15 residues long. Germline V CDR1 and CDR2: SGHRS, YFSETQ. The CDR3 DNA is TGCGCCAGCAGCTTGGAGCTAGCGGGACAAGGGGAGCTGTTTTTT. Its translation: CASSLELAGQGELFF. The full variable domain, with the rest looked up from reference TRBV5-1 and TRBJ2-2, is KAGVTQTPRYLIKTRGQQVTLSCSPISGHRSVSWYQQTPGQGLQFLFEYFSETQRNKGNFPGRFSGRQFSNSRSEMNVSTLELGDSALYLCASSLELAGQGELFFGEGSRLTVL.

The J gene is TRBJ2-2, the V gene TRBV6-1; no definite D call. V was pared by 1 base and J by 6 bases, with 6 bases between. This CDR3 is 13 amino acids long. Looked up from germline, CDR1 is MNHNS and CDR2 is SASEGT. The CDR3 here is CASSEGGPGELFF. The CDR3 nucleotides are TGTGCCAGCAGTGAAGGAGGTCCCGGGGAGCTGTTTTTT.

The table lists this clone with a count of one. The V gene is TRBV30, the J gene TRBJ2-1; 12 bases fit TRBD2. This CDR3 is built from 15 residues. Per germline, CDR1 GTSNPN and CDR2 SVGIG (reference sequence). CDR3 sequence reads: CASTSGSDSYNEQFF. The DNA for the CDR3 is TGTGCTTCGACTAGCGGGAGTGACTCCTACAATGAGCAGTTCTTC.

The V gene is TRBV18, the J gene TRBJ2-6; perhaps TRBD1 as D (6 bases). Germline CDR1 reads KGHSH; CDR2 reads LQKENI. V shed 6 bases and J shed 0 bases, with 9 bases lying between them. The CDR3 length is 15 residues. CDR3 region: CASSTGLSGANVLTF. The CDR3 DNA follows: TGTGCCAGCTCGACAGGCCTCTCTGGGGCCAACGTCCTGACTTTC.

V is TRBV10-1 and J is TRBJ1-1; D is perhaps TRBD1 (5 bases). Germline CDR1 is WNHNN and CDR2 is SYGVQD (reference sequence). Trimming pared 2 bases from V and 7 bases from J, leaving 8 bases between. The CDR3 is made up of 12 amino acids. CDR3 loop: CASSEGAGEAFF. The CDR3 DNA is TGCGCCAGCAGTGAGGGGGCTGGTGAAGCTTTCTTT.

This chain uses TRBV19 with TRBJ2-7; 9 bases are a match to TRBD2. CDR1 is LNHDA, CDR2 SQIVND, per germline (reference sequence). The CDR3 sequence is 14 residues long. The ends lost 3 bases at V and 4 bases at J; junction bases unmatched: 4. The CDR3 here is CASSIRREGYEQYF. Here the CDR3 DNA reads TGTGCCAGTAGTATCAGGCGGGAGGGTTACGAGCAGTACTTC.

The chain has TRBV7-2 and TRBJ2-2, with TRBD1 identical over 8 bases. CDR3 length: 17 amino acids. Germline CDR1 is SGHTA and CDR2 is FQGNSA. The V gene end was trimmed by 2 bases and the J gene end by 6 bases; junction bases not matched to a gene: 11. CDR3 residues: CASSLLGSLQGAGELFF. CDR3 nucleotides: TGTGCCAGCAGCTTACTCGGCAGCCTACAGGGGGCCGGGGAGCTGTTTTTT.

V is TRBV12-5 and J is TRBJ2-3; D call uncertain. From germline, CDR1 is LGHNT and CDR2 FRNRAP. V was pared by 2 bases and J by 4 bases, with 7 bases between. This CDR3 spans 13 amino acids. The CDR3 DNA follows: TGTGCTAGTGGTTTGAGCCGGGCAGATACGCAGTATTTT. It codes for CASGLSRADTQYF.

The CDR3 is CAISVPSGAGANVLTF. The CDR3 nucleotides are TGTGCCATCAGTGTCCCTAGCGGGGCTGGGGCCAACGTCCTGACTTTC. The J gene is TRBJ2-6, the V gene TRBV10-3, with 9 bases fitting TRBD2. The germline gives CDR1 ENHRY, CDR2 SYGVKD. Unmatched junction bases numbered 3, after V lost 4 bases and J lost 2 bases. The CDR3 extends over 16 amino acids.

CDR3 amino acids: CASSVEDRVYEQYF. The CDR3, as DNA: TGCGCCAGCAGTGTGGAGGACAGGGTCTACGAGCAGTACTTC. The rearrangement uses TRBV5-1 and TRBJ2-7, with TRBD1 identical over 8 bases. CDR1 and CDR2 (germline): SGHRS, YFSETQ. With V trimmed by 5 bases and J by 3 bases, 7 bases remained unmatched. The CDR3 is 14 residues long.

V and J are TRBV19 and TRBJ1-4; D might be TRBD1 (6 bases). CDR3 length: 15 amino acids. V gave up 4 bases and J gave up 5 bases, with 14 bases separating them. Germline CDR1 and CDR2: LNHDA and SQIVND (reference sequence). CDR3 sequence: CASSTTGSRNEKLFF. DNA of the CDR3: TGTGCCAGTAGTACTACAGGGTCCCGGAATGAAAAACTGTTTTTT.

In its sample, this clone was seen a few times. The chain links TRBV5-1 to TRBJ2-3; D gene unclear. V lost 1 base and J lost 4, with 10 bases in between. Germline V CDR1 and CDR2: SGHRS, YFSETQ. The CDR3 has 14 amino acids. The CDR3 coding sequence is TGCGCCAGCAGCTTGCTTCAGGATTCAGATACGCAGTATTTT. It specifies CASSLLQDSDTQYF.

V gene TRBV6-1 combines with J gene TRBJ2-1; the match to TRBD2 covers 10 bases. Germline CDR1 MNHNS, CDR2 SASEGT. CDR3 size: 16 residues. The V segment lost 3 bases and the J segment 3 bases; nucleotides outside the gene matches: 5. CDR3 sequence reads: CASSDVLAGVYNEQFF. CDR3 coding DNA: TGTGCCAGCAGTGACGTTCTAGCGGGGGTCTACAATGAGCAGTTCTTC.

The J gene is TRBJ2-6, the V gene TRBV6-5; 7 bases are a match to TRBD2. This CDR3 region has 15 residues. The trim removed 6 bases at V and 0 bases at J, leaving 2 bases unmatched. Germline V gives CDR1 MNHEY, CDR2 SVGAGI. The CDR3 region has the DNA TGTGCCAGCAGGGGGGGGTACTCTGGGGCCAACGTCCTGACTTTC. Translating gives CASRGGYSGANVLTF.

The CDR3 loop is CASSHSGTGYTGELFF. The CDR3 nucleotides read TGTGCCAGCAGCCATTCCGGGACAGGGTACACCGGGGAGCTGTTTTTT. This chain joins TRBV5-4 and TRBJ2-2; 9 bases are shared with TRBD1. This CDR3 spans 16 amino acids. The V gene end was trimmed by 4 bases and the J gene end by 3 bases; junction bases not matched to a gene: 7. Per germline, CDR1 SGHNT and CDR2 YYREEE (reference sequence).

The J gene is TRBJ1-4, the V gene TRBV6-5, with D tentatively TRBD1 (5 bases). The CDR3 contains 13 residues. Trimming left V 2 bases short and J 8 bases short, with 9 bases between. Germline assignment: CDR1 MNHEY and CDR2 SVGAGI. The CDR3 loop reads CASSYKGIEKLFF. In nucleotides, the CDR3 is TGTGCCAGCAGTTACAAGGGGATAGAAAAACTGTTTTTT.